The 27 T cell receptor beta chains reported below all come from one sample, sequenced in a study of T cell repertoires in cytomegalovirus infection. TCRdb recomputed calls from the reads with MiXCR, one row per CDR3 protein. The sample consists of approximately 600,000 distinct CDR3 sequences, roughly 43% of them appearing once. These receptors lack a known antigen. Sequences were derived from cultured PBMCs, sampled from culture after CMV antigen stimulation. The receptors were sampled from a human donor in good health (CMV status not recorded). Some clones in this sample may be carry-over from other donors' samples.

V is TRBV19 and J is TRBJ1-4; D not resolved. V lost 5 bases and J lost 4, with 14 bases in between. Germline assignment: CDR1 LNHDA and CDR2 SQIVND (reference sequence). This CDR3 contains 15 residues. The CDR3 protein is CASSARTVHNEKLFF. CDR3 DNA sequence: TGTGCCAGTAGTGCAAGGACTGTTCATAATGAAAAACTGTTTTTT.

This chain links TRBV6-8 with TRBJ2-2; 7 bases match TRBD2. Germline V gene data show CDR1 as MNHGY and CDR2 as SAAAGT. V shed 6 bases, J shed 4 bases, and the junction held 5 bases outside the gene matches. The CDR3 spans 14 residues. CDR3 residues: CASRAGAGTGELFF. CDR3 bases: TGTGCCAGCAGGGCGGGAGCTGGCACCGGGGAGCTGTTTTTT.

The J gene is TRBJ2-1, the V gene TRBV7-2; 7 bases agree with TRBD1. The V gene end was trimmed by 4 bases and the J gene end by 2 bases; junction bases not matched to a gene: 8. Per the germline V gene, CDR1 is SGHTA and CDR2 is FQGNSA. This CDR3 comprises 16 residues. The CDR3 region has the DNA TGTGCCAGCAGCTCCTATACAGGGGCCCCCTACAATGAGCAGTTCTTC. Translated: CASSSYTGAPYNEQFF.

This sequence joins TRBV7-4 and TRBJ2-7; perhaps TRBD2 as D (6 bases). The CDR3 has 15 amino acids. V gave up 3 bases and J gave up 2 bases, with 14 bases separating them. Germline lookup yields CDR1 SGHVT and CDR2 SQSDAQ. CDR3 in DNA: TGTGCCAGCAGCTTCTTCAGCGGGCTTACCTACGAGCAGTACTTC. It yields the protein CASSFFSGLTYEQYF.

The chain uses TRBV20-1 and TRBJ2-3; D may match TRBD1 or TRBD2 (5 bases each). CDR1 is DFQATT and CDR2 is SNEGSKA in the germline V gene (reference sequence). V was pared by 0 bases and J by 0 bases, with 10 bases between. The CDR3 extends over 15 amino acids. The DNA for the CDR3 is TGCAGTGCTAGAGATTATGGGGGAAGCACAGATACGCAGTATTTT. Translated: CSARDYGGSTDTQYF.

This rearrangement joins TRBV6-2 or TRBV6-3 to TRBJ2-3, with 8 bases that match TRBD2. CDR3 length: 16 residues. Per germline, CDR1 MNHEY and CDR2 SVGEGT. Germline trimming cut 2 bases from V and 6 bases from J; bases unmatched to any gene: 10. CDR3: CASSYRPGLVSDTQYF. The CDR3 DNA is TGTGCCAGCAGTTACCGCCCGGGACTAGTATCCGATACGCAGTATTTT.

This clonotype occurred a few times. The rearrangement joins TRBV4-3 to TRBJ2-1; D assignment may be TRBD1 or TRBD2 (5 bases each). Trimming removed 3 bases from V and 8 bases from J, with 14 bases in between. This CDR3 is 14 amino acids long. Germline V gives CDR1 LGHNA, CDR2 YSLEER. DNA for the CDR3: TGCGCCAGCAGCCAGGGACCGAAGGACGATGAGCAGTTCTTC. Translated: CASSQGPKDDEQFF.

This clonotype was detected only a few times. This chain joins TRBV7-2 and TRBJ2-5, with D perhaps matching TRBD1 (6 bases). The germline gives CDR1 SGHTA, CDR2 FQGNSA. Trimming stripped 7 bases from V and 0 bases from J, with 15 bases between. The CDR3 runs 15 residues. CDR3 sequence reads: CASTPTGPYQETQYF. CDR3 nucleotide sequence: TGTGCCAGCACCCCGACAGGACCCTACCAAGAGACCCAGTACTTC.

This clonotype was seen more than once but under ten times. This sequence joins TRBV14 and TRBJ2-1; D is possibly TRBD2 (6 bases). The CDR3 spans 15 residues. Germline V gene sequence: CDR1 SGHDN, CDR2 FVKESK. Trimming stripped 7 bases from V and 1 base from J, with 14 bases between. The CDR3 region is CASTTYGGSYNEQFF. The CDR3 DNA reads as TGTGCCAGCACGACTTATGGGGGGTCCTACAATGAGCAGTTCTTC.

The rearrangement joins TRBV7-2 to TRBJ2-5, with unresolved D. Germline loops: CDR1 SGHTA, CDR2 FQGNSA. The CDR3 consists of 13 residues. The V end lost 5 bases, the J end lost 5 bases, and 12 bases lay between the germline ends. The CDR3 spells CASSPQSLETQYF. As DNA, the CDR3 is TGTGCCAGCAGCCCACAAAGTTTGGAGACCCAGTACTTC.

Only a few counts were recorded for this clonotype. The genes are TRBV6-1 and TRBJ2-3; D is undetermined. Deletions cut 8 bases from V and 1 base from J, with 13 bases between. CDR1 is MNHNS and CDR2 is SASEGT in the germline V gene. The CDR3 extends over 14 amino acids. The CDR3 DNA reads TGTGCCAGCCAGAACCGACGGGGCACAGATACGCAGTATTTT. It codes for CASQNRRGTDTQYF.

The chain uses TRBV2 and TRBJ2-1; 8 bases match TRBD2. The CDR3 runs to 16 residues. Losses at the gene ends were 2 bases for V and 2 bases for J; bases not matched to a gene: 5. Germline-derived CDR1 and CDR2 are SNHLY and FYNNEI. CDR3 in amino acids: CASSEFSGGAYNEQFF. In DNA form, the CDR3 reads TGTGCCAGCAGTGAATTCTCGGGGGGGGCCTACAATGAGCAGTTCTTC.

There are a few counts of this clonotype. This chain connects TRBV7-2 to TRBJ2-1, with TRBD2 matching 7 bases. The V and J ends lost 0 bases and 10 bases, in that order; junction bases with no gene match: 3. The CDR3 runs 13 residues. Germline V gene data show CDR1 as SGHTA and CDR2 as FQGNSA. As DNA, the CDR3 is TGTGCCAGCAGCTTAGCGGGGGGGGGGGAGCAGTTCTTC. Translation: CASSLAGGGEQFF.

The count of this clonotype is one. The chain couples TRBV12-5 to TRBJ2-2; perhaps TRBD2 as D (6 bases). CDR1 LGHNT and CDR2 FRNRAP come from the germline V gene. The CDR3 consists of 19 residues. V lost 2 bases and J 1 base, leaving 20 bases between the germline ends. The CDR3 spells CASGLLFTSSVRNTGELFF. The CDR3 DNA reads as TGTGCTAGTGGTTTGCTTTTTACTAGCTCAGTCCGGAACACCGGGGAGCTGTTTTTT.

This clonotype was seen a handful of times. The chain links TRBV12-3 or TRBV12-4 to TRBJ2-7; 9 bases line up with TRBD1. The CDR3 consists of 15 residues. Trimming at V came to 4 bases and at J to 2 bases, leaving 6 bases not matched to a gene. This chain's CDR3 is CASSSGTGPTYEQYF. CDR3 nucleotide sequence: TGTGCCAGCAGTTCCGGGACAGGGCCGACCTACGAGCAGTACTTC.

The chain uses TRBV12-3 or TRBV12-4 and TRBJ1-2; 11 bases are a match to TRBD1. The length of the CDR3 is 15 residues. Unmatched junction bases numbered 4, after V lost 4 bases and J lost 3 bases. Here the CDR3 DNA reads TGTGCCAGCAGTTACGGGACAGGGGGGTACTATGGCTACACCTTC. This codes for CASSYGTGGYYGYTF.

Written as DNA, the CDR3 is TGTGCCATCAGTGAGTCGGGTCCGAGTAACGCAGGGGCCAAAAACATTCAGTACTTC. It yields the protein CAISESGPSNAGAKNIQYF. The gene calls are TRBV10-3 and TRBJ2-4; TRBD1 might be the D (5 bases). V lost 0 bases, J lost 1 base, and 19 bases lay in between. CDR1 is ENHRY, CDR2 SYGVKD, per germline. This CDR3 is built from 19 residues.

The chain has TRBV6-6 and TRBJ1-5; D remains ambiguous. The germline CDR1 and CDR2 sequences are MNHNY and SVGAGI (reference sequence). This CDR3 region has 13 residues. V lost 10 bases to trimming and J lost 2 bases, with 12 bases between them. CDR3 sequence: CAIQADRNQPQHF. CDR3 DNA: TGTGCCATCCAAGCAGACCGCAATCAGCCCCAGCATTTT.

This clonotype was seen just once. This chain connects TRBV30 to TRBJ1-2; unclear D gene. CDR1 is GTSNPN, CDR2 SVGIG, per germline (reference sequence). V lost 0 bases, J lost 9 bases, and 11 bases lay in between. This CDR3 is built from 12 residues. The CDR3 reads CAWSVGGVSYTF. CDR3 nucleotide sequence: TGTGCCTGGAGTGTGGGTGGGGTGAGCTACACCTTC.

This clonotype appeared a few times. This chain connects TRBV11-2 to TRBJ1-1; D is undetermined. The V gene's germline CDR1 is SGHAT and CDR2 FQNNGV. The CDR3 has 14 amino acids. V was trimmed by 5 bases and J by 2 bases, leaving 12 bases between them. The CDR3 loop is CASSRLQSNTEAFF. CDR3 DNA: TGTGCCAGCAGCCGCCTGCAGTCCAACACTGAAGCTTTCTTT.

This clonotype appeared a few times. The chain is built from TRBV20-1 and TRBJ2-1; TRBD2 matches 13 bases. This CDR3 is 17 amino acids long. Germline V gene data show CDR1 as DFQATT and CDR2 as SNEGSKA (reference sequence). V shed 5 bases, J shed 8 bases, and the junction held 15 bases outside the gene matches. The CDR3: CSASSIRTSGRWYEQFF. CDR3 coding DNA: TGCAGTGCTTCTTCAATCCGGACTAGCGGGAGATGGTATGAGCAGTTCTTC.

This chain connects TRBV7-6 to TRBJ2-5; D ambiguous. Germline CDR1 and CDR2: SGHVS and FNYEAQ. The CDR3 is 15 residues long. The germline V and J ends were trimmed by 5 bases and 5 bases, with 18 bases remaining between them. CDR3 in amino acids: CASSVGRALGETQYF. In nucleotides, the CDR3 is TGTGCCAGCAGCGTCGGACGCGCCCTGGGGGAGACCCAGTACTTC.

This clonotype has only a few counts. The chain links TRBV7-8 to TRBJ2-2; D uncertain. Looked up from germline, CDR1 is SGHVS and CDR2 is FQNEAQ. Trimming left V 0 bases short and J 4 bases short, with 15 bases between. The CDR3 totals 17 residues. DNA for the CDR3: TGTGCCAGCAGCTTAGCGGCGGCGTCTTGGGCCACCGGGGAGCTGTTTTTT. This codes for CASSLAAASWATGELFF.

The chain has TRBV7-2 and TRBJ2-2; D call uncertain. The ends were cut back, 5 bases at V and 0 bases at J, with 10 bases in the middle. Germline V gives CDR1 SGHTA, CDR2 FQGNSA. This CDR3 is 15 amino acids long. The CDR3 DNA sequence: TGTGCCAGCAGCCGTTCGACGACGAACACCGGGGAGCTGTTTTTT. Amino acid sequence: CASSRSTTNTGELFF.

This clonotype came up a few times. The V call is TRBV7-8, the J call TRBJ2-5; D is possibly TRBD1 (6 bases). CDR3 size: 14 residues. From germline, CDR1 is SGHVS and CDR2 FQNEAQ. Trimming stripped 2 bases from V and 4 bases from J, with 11 bases between. The CDR3 reads CASSLRQVLETQYF. CDR3 bases: TGTGCCAGCAGCTTAAGACAGGTCCTAGAGACCCAGTACTTC.

Only a few counts were recorded for this clonotype. The V call is TRBV7-9, the J call TRBJ2-7; D is perhaps TRBD1 or TRBD2 (6 bases each). The CDR3 runs 17 residues. V lost 5 bases and J 0 bases, leaving 20 bases between the germline ends. Per the germline V gene, CDR1 is SEHNR and CDR2 is FQNEAQ (reference sequence). The CDR3 is CASSTPRGVSSSYEQYF. CDR3 sequence (DNA): TGTGCCAGCAGCACCCCTAGGGGGGTCTCTAGCTCCTACGAGCAGTACTTC.

This chain joins TRBV7-2 and TRBJ2-7; D is uncertain. CDR1 and CDR2 from the germline V gene are SGHTA and FQGNSA. The CDR3 spans 16 residues. V lost 1 base to trimming and J lost 3 bases, with 16 bases between them. Here the CDR3 reads CASSLVGLSNYYEQYF. The CDR3 DNA sequence: TGTGCCAGCAGCTTAGTTGGGTTGTCTAATTACTACGAGCAGTACTTC.